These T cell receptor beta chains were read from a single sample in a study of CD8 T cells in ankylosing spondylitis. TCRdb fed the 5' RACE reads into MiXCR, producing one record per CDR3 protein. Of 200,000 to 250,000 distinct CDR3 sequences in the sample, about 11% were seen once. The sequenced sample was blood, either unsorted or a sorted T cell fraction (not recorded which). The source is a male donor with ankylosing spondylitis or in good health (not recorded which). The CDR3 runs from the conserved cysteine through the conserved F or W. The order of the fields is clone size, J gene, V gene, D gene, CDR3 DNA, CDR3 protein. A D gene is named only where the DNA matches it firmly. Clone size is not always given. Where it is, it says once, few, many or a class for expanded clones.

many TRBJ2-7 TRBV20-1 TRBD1 TGCAGTGCTCACCAATACGACAGGGCCGACGAGCAGTACTTC CSAHQYDRADEQYF
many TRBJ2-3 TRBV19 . TGTGCCAGTAGTATGGAAACAGATACGCAGTATTTT CASSMETDTQYF
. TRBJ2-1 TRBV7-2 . TGTGCCAGCAGCTTAGCGGGGTTGGCAGGGCAGTTCTTC CASSLAGLAGQFF
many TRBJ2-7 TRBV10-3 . TGTGCCATCCGGCGGGAATTGGGCGAGCAGTACTTC CAIRRELGEQYF
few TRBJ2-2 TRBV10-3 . TGTGCCATCAGTGGGGGGACGGAGAATACCGGGGAGCTGTTTTTT CAISGGTENTGELFF
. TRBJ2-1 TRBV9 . TGTGCCAGCAGCGTAGTAGGGTCCTACAATGAGCAGTTCTTC CASSVVGSYNEQFF
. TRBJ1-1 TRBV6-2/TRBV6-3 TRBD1 TGTGCCAGCAGTTCCGGACAGGAGAGCACTGAAGCTTTCTTT CASSSGQESTEAFF
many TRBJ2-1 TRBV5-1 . TGCGCCAGCAGCGCAGCCGAAGCCGGGGATAAGTTCTTC CASSAAEAGDKFF
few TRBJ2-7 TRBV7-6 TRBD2 TGTGCCAGCAGCTTACCTCCTAGCGGGATCTACGAGCAGTACTTC CASSLPPSGIYEQYF
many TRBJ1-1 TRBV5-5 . TGTGCCAGCAGCTTCGGGGTCGGCACTGAAGCTTTCTTT CASSFGVGTEAFF
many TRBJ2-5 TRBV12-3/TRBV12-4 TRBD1 TGTGCCAGCAGACTCAAGAGGGGGACAGCAAGTCAAGAGACCCAGTACTTC CASRLKRGTASQETQYF
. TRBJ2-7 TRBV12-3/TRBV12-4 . TGTGCCAGCAGTTTAGTAGACTACGAGCAGTACTTC CASSLVDYEQYF
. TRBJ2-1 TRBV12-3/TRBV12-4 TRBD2 TGTGCCAGCAGTCGCGTTCTAGCGGGGAAGAAACATGAGCAGTTCTTC CASSRVLAGKKHEQFF
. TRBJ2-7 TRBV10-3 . TGTGCCATGGGACTCACCGGATACGTGCAGTACTTC CAMGLTGYVQYF
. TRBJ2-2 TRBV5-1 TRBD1 TGCGCCAGCAGCTTGGGGGACAGGGAGAACACCGGGGAGCTGTTTTTT CASSLGDRENTGELFF
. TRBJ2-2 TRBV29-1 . TGCAGCGTCCGTGCCGGGGAGCTGTTTTTT CSVRAGELFF
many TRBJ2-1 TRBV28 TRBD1 TGTGCCAGCAGTTCACCGACAGGGTCCCCCAATGAGCAGTTCTTC CASSSPTGSPNEQFF
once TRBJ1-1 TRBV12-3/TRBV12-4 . TGTGCCAGCAGTTTATTGTCGGGGCGGTTCGTCACTGAAGCTTTCTTT CASSLLSGRFVTEAFF
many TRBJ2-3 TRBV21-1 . TGTGCCAGCAGCCCTTTTGAGCGGGTGGGAGATACGCAGTATTTT CASSPFERVGDTQYF
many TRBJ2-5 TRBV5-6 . TGTGCCAGCAGCTTGGTGGCGGGACCTTTACAAGAGACCCAGTACTTC CASSLVAGPLQETQYF
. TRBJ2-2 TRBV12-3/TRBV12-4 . TGTGCCAGCAGTTTGGCAGGTTCCCGGACCGGGGAGCTGTTTTTT CASSLAGSRTGELFF
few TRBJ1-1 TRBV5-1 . TGCGCCAGCAGTGCCAGCTTAGACACTGAAGCTTTCTTT CASSASLDTEAFF
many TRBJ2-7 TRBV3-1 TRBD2 TGTGCCAGCAGCCATGGACTAGCGGGAGCGTCAAACTACGAGCAGTACTTC CASSHGLAGASNYEQYF
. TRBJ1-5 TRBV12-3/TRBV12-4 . TGTGCCAGCAGCCGCTCCGGGGGGAATCAGCCCCAGCATTTT CASSRSGGNQPQHF
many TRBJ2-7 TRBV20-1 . TGCAGTGCCACAGCTACTAGAAACGTCTACGAGCAGTACTTC CSATATRNVYEQYF
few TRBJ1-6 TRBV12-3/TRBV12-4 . TGTGCCAGCAGACGGACCTTCGAGGATTCACCCCTCCACTTT CASRRTFEDSPLHF
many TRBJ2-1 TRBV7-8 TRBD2 TGTGCCAGCAGCCCAAACGACGGGGGGCGGGAGGGCCGACGTGAGCAGTTCTTC CASSPNDGGREGRREQFF
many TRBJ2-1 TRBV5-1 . TGCGCCAGCGGCCCCCAAGAGCCCTTTCGGGATGAGCAGTTCTTC CASGPQEPFRDEQFF
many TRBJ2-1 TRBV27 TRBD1 TGTGCCAGCAGCCCCGGGACAGCCTACAATGAGCAGTTCTTC CASSPGTAYNEQFF
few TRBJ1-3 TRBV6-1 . TGTGCCAGCAGTACCATCGTCCGTGGAAACACCATATATTTT CASSTIVRGNTIYF
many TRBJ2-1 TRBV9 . TGTGCCAGCAGCGTATCAAAAGACTCGGAGCAGTTCTTC CASSVSKDSEQFF
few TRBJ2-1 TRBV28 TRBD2 TGTGCCAGCAGTCCCCGTGTTAGCGGGGATTACAATGAGCAGTTCTTC CASSPRVSGDYNEQFF
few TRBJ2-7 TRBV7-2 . TGTGCCAGCAGCTTATTGGCGGCCCTCACCTACGAGCAGTACTTC CASSLLAALTYEQYF
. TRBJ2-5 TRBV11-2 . TGTGCCAGCAGCCCACAGGGCGGGCTTTCCCAAGAGACCCAGTACTTC CASSPQGGLSQETQYF
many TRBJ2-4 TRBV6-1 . TGTGCCAGCAGTGAAGGGGTTGGCAAAAACATTCAGTACTTC CASSEGVGKNIQYF
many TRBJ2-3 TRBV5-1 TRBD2 TGCGCCAGCAGCCAGACTAGCGGGGCAGATACGCAGTATTTT CASSQTSGADTQYF
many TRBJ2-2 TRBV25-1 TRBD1 TGTGCCAGCAAAACAGGGGCCACCGGGGAGCTGTTTTTT CASKTGATGELFF
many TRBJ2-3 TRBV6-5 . TGTGCCAGCAGTTACTCGATAGGGGGCACAGATACGCAGTATTTT CASSYSIGGTDTQYF
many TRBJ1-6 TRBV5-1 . TGCGCCAGCAGCGTATTGCCCGGCGGGGGAGCTTGGAATTCACCCCTCCACTTT CASSVLPGGGAWNSPLHF
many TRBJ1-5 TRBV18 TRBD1 TGTGCCAGCTCACCCGGACAGGATCAGCCCCAGCATTTT CASSPGQDQPQHF
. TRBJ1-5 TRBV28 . TGTGCCAGCAGTCGACAAAGGAATCAGCCCCAGCATTTT CASSRQRNQPQHF
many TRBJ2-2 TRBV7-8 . TGTGCCAGCAGCTTAAATTCAGCGAACACCGGGGAGCTGTTTTTT CASSLNSANTGELFF
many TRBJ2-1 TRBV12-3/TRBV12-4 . TGTGCCAGCAGTCTCTGGACTGGGAGCTCCTACAATGAGCAGTTCTTC CASSLWTGSSYNEQFF
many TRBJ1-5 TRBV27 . TGTGCCAGCAGGGCAGGGGTTTATAGCAATCAGCCCCAGCATTTT CASRAGVYSNQPQHF
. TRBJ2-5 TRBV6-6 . TGTGCCAGCAGTTACGGGGCAGAGACCCAGTACTTC CASSYGAETQYF
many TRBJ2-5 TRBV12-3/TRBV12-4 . TGTGCCAGCAGCCCACCGGACAGCCAAGAGACCCAGTACTTC CASSPPDSQETQYF
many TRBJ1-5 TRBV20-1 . TGCAGTGCTAGACGCCGACAGTCCGGGAGGCAGCCCCAGCATTTT CSARRRQSGRQPQHF
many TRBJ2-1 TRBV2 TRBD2 TGTGCCAGCAGTGATAGGGCTAGCGGGAGTTTCTGGCGCAATGAGCAGTTCTTC CASSDRASGSFWRNEQFF
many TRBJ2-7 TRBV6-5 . TGTGCCAGCAGTTACTCGTCAGGCCCAACCTACGAGCAGTACTTC CASSYSSGPTYEQYF
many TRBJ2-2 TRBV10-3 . TGTGCCATCAGTGAGACAGGGCGGGCCGGGGAGCTGTTTTTT CAISETGRAGELFF
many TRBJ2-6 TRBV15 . TGTGCCACCAGCAGGAGGGTCAGCGACTCTGGGGCCAACGTCCTGACTTTC CATSRRVSDSGANVLTF
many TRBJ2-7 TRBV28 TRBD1 TGTGCCAGCATCCCGGGGGACAGGGTTTTCTACGAGCAGTACTTC CASIPGDRVFYEQYF
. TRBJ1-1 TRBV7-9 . TGTGCCAGCAGCATCTGGACCGGAGGGGTGAACACTGAAGCTTTCTTT CASSIWTGGVNTEAFF